Below, 9 T cell receptor beta chains from the same sample are listed, as sequenced in a study of Ad26.COV2.S vaccination and SARS-CoV-2 variants. Treatment described: 15 to 20 received Ad26.COV2.S at low or high dose, single or two shots; 5 received placebo; per-sample allocation not given. Material that was analyzed had been drawn on day 63 after the first vaccine or placebo injection. Assay used: immunoSEQ multiplex PCR; TCRdb lists only in-frame clones, some missing. The table lists some 500,000 clones, roughly 89% of them singletons. Sequenced here: peripheral blood, sampled in a trial of Ad26.COV2.S vaccine versus placebo. The receptors were gathered from a person between 18 and 65 years old who received the Ad26.COV2.S COVID-19 vaccine or a placebo.

This chain uses TRBV5-1 with TRBJ2-1; 10 nucleotides align to TRBD2. The CDR3 is 17 amino acids. With 1 base clipped from V and 0 bases from J, the junction kept 4 bases outside the gene matches. Germline V gene sequence: CDR1 SGHRS, CDR2 YFSETQ. The chain's CDR3 is CASSLFSGGSSYNEQFF. As DNA, the CDR3 is TGCGCCAGCAGCTTGTTTAGCGGGGGGAGCTCCTACAATGAGCAGTTCTTC.

The chain recombines TRBV30 with TRBJ1-3; no clear D. The CDR3 length is 12 residues. The ends were cut back, 4 bases at V and 3 bases at J, with 7 bases in the middle. In germline, CDR1 is GTSNPN, CDR2 SVGIG (reference sequence). Written as DNA, the CDR3 is TGTGCCTGGAAGGCAGTTGGAAACACCATATATTTT. It encodes CAWKAVGNTIYF.

The gene calls are TRBV7-2 and TRBJ1-1; D unresolved. The CDR3 is made up of 14 amino acids. The germline CDR1 and CDR2 sequences are SGHTA and FQGNSA. V was cut by 2 bases and J by 1 base, with 8 bases left in between. CDR3 bases: TGTGCCAGCAGCTTAAACTTCCCGAACACTGAAGCTTTCTTT. Its protein product is CASSLNFPNTEAFF.

This clone showed up just once. The chain has TRBV5-1 and TRBJ2-1; possible D gene TRBD2, 7 bases. Germline CDR1 and CDR2: SGHRS and YFSETQ. V lost 1 base and J lost 7, with 18 bases in between. This CDR3 contains 16 residues. This CDR3 is CASSLTLRGPPNEQFF. The CDR3 DNA follows: TGCGCCAGCAGCTTGACCTTGCGGGGGCCCCCAAATGAGCAGTTCTTC.

The chain uses TRBV7-9 and TRBJ2-5, with TRBD1 identical over 8 bases. Per the germline V gene, CDR1 is SEHNR and CDR2 is FQNEAQ (reference sequence). V lost 4 bases, J lost 1 base, and 2 bases stayed unmatched. CDR3 length equals 14 residues. Here the CDR3 reads CASSSTGGQETQYF. CDR3 sequence (DNA): TGTGCCAGCAGCTCTACAGGGGGCCAAGAGACCCAGTACTTC.

The CDR3 sequence: CASATGRMETQYF. As DNA, the CDR3 is TGTGCCAGCGCGACAGGGAGGATGGAGACCCAGTACTTC. The genes are TRBV6-5 and TRBJ2-5; TRBD1 might be the D (7 bases). The CDR3 consists of 13 residues. Germline V CDR1 and CDR2: MNHEY, SVGAGI. V was shortened by 8 bases and J by 5 bases, with 15 bases between the two germline ends.

The chain joins TRBV6-5 to TRBJ1-1; tentatively, D is TRBD1 (5 bases). The CDR3 is made up of 14 amino acids. Germline V gene sequence: CDR1 MNHEY, CDR2 SVGAGI. V lost 8 bases and J lost 2, with 15 bases in between. CDR3 amino acids: CASAPRATNTEAFF. CDR3 sequence (DNA): TGTGCCAGCGCTCCCAGGGCCACCAACACTGAAGCTTTCTTT.

As DNA, the CDR3 is TGTGCCACCCGACTAGCGGGAGGTGTAGATACGCAGTATTTT. Its translation is CATRLAGGVDTQYF. The rearrangement uses TRBV28 and TRBJ2-3, with TRBD2 matching over 13 bases. The length of the CDR3 is 14 residues. J lost 5 bases, V lost 10 bases, and 6 bases had no gene match. The germline CDR1 and CDR2 sequences are MDHEN and SYDVKM. The full variable domain, completed using reference TRBV28 and TRBJ2-3, is DVKVTQSSRYLVKRTGEKVFLECVQDMDHENMFWYRQDPGLGLRLIYFSYDVKMKEKGDIPEGYSVSREKKERFSLILESASTNQTSMYLCATRLAGGVDTQYFGPGTRLTVL.

The chain recombines TRBV6-2 or TRBV6-3 with TRBJ1-2; possible D gene TRBD1, 6 bases. From germline, CDR1 is MNHEY and CDR2 SVGEGT. The CDR3 is 14 residues long. The V gene lost 6 bases and the J gene lost 6 bases, with 17 bases spanning the gap. The DNA for the CDR3 is TGTGCCAGCAGCCTACACGTCGGGGGGCATGGCTACACCTTC. Its translation is CASSLHVGGHGYTF.